A selection of T cell receptor beta chains follows, all from one sample in a study of OX40 agonist ivuxolimab in advanced cancers. Profiling relied on immunoSEQ multiplex PCR, and the TCRdb table lists in-frame clones only, not all of them. The sample lists some 85,000 clones; roughly 84% were seen once. Sample: CD4+ or CD8+ T cells sorted from blood, taken in a trial of the OX40 agonist ivuxolimab. Receptors originate from an adult with an advanced solid tumor such as melanoma, head and neck, liver or kidney cancer. CDR3s include the opening cysteine and the closing phenylalanine or tryptophan.

V gene: TRBV19
J gene: TRBJ2-2
CDR3 protein: CASRTSGGRAGELFF

V gene: TRBV9
J gene: TRBJ2-3
CDR3 protein: CASSAGGLDIRTFDTQYF

V gene: TRBV30
J gene: TRBJ1-4
CDR3 protein: CAWSAGRVGEKLFF

V gene: TRBV7-3
J gene: TRBJ1-3
CDR3 protein: CASSLAWRLDSGNTIYF

V gene: TRBV6-5
J gene: TRBJ1-2
CDR3 protein: CASSYNGRGGGYTF

V gene: TRBV14
J gene: TRBJ2-3
CDR3 protein: CASSQVQTTDTQYF

V gene: TRBV29-1
J gene: TRBJ2-1
CDR3 protein: CSSLGTGLYNEQFF

V gene: TRBV2
J gene: TRBJ1-5
CDR3 protein: CASKQGDLRDQPQHF

V gene: TRBV5-1
J gene: TRBJ1-1
CDR3 protein: CASSLVSQEGTEAFF

V gene: TRBV5-1
J gene: TRBJ2-7
CDR3 protein: CASSPGGPDGEQYF

V gene: TRBV19
J gene: TRBJ2-1
CDR3 protein: CASSIVAGGPPEQFF

V gene: TRBV4-3
J gene: TRBJ1-2
CDR3 protein: CASSQDPGNRPYGYTF

V gene: TRBV11-2
J gene: TRBJ1-2
CDR3 protein: CASSLDNWPNYGYTF

V gene: TRBV19
J gene: TRBJ1-5
CDR3 protein: CASSIRQGSNQPQHF

V gene: TRBV7-9
J gene: TRBJ2-1
CDR3 protein: CASSLGHRGQQFF

V gene: TRBV5-1
J gene: TRBJ1-5
CDR3 protein: CASSLGPMGYDNQPQHF

V gene: TRBV5-4
J gene: TRBJ2-3
CDR3 protein: CASSLTQLAGGAQDTQYF